This T cell receptor beta chain was sequenced during a study of cytomegalovirus exposure and HLA in healthy donors. The study ran its PCR with 60 Vbeta and 13 Jbeta primers. Libraries were prepared by immunoSEQ multiplex PCR; TCRdb keeps only in-frame clonotypes and omits some of them. The sample carries more than 150,000 clones, around 76% recorded once. The CDR3 loop spans 13 amino acids. Per the germline V gene, CDR1 is SGHKS and CDR2 is YYEKEE (reference sequence). V was shortened by 1 base and J by 4 bases, with 7 bases between the two germline ends. This chain joins TRBV5-5 and TRBJ2-3, with a possible D match to TRBD2 (6 bases). The TCR comes from a woman aged 25 to 45 in good health and CMV-seropositive. The sample consisted of PBMCs. The CDR3 here is CASSLRGADTQYF. CDR3 nucleotide sequence: TGTGCCAGCAGCTTGCGCGGGGCAGATACGCAGTATTTT.